This TCR beta chain was obtained from a study of blood T cell repertoires in COVID-19. Study-level information: There were acute and convalescent COVID-19 samples, and they came from the United States, Italy and Spain. T cells, B-cell-depleted T cells, or PBMCs supplied cDNA or gDNA.

Seattle patients were enrolled during active infection and followed longitudinally. The germline CDR1 and CDR2 sequences are LGHDT and YNNKEL (reference sequence). The CDR3 is 15 residues long. V lost 5 bases to trimming and J lost 0 bases, with 11 bases between them. Original analysis: Estimation of nucleated cell counts was performed using reference gene primer amplification. Some clones are missing from TCRdb's copy, which holds only in-frame ones; the method was immunoSEQ multiplex PCR. V and J calls and clone size are those listed in that table; D and trimming were worked out from the DNA. Of approximately 50,000 clones detected, over 75% appear once; the ten largest clones hold under 40%.

Specimen: peripheral blood. The V and J genes are TRBV3-1 (or the pseudogene TRBV3-2) and TRBJ1-5; D call uncertain. This TCR derives from a man between 60 and 75 years old with COVID-19, enrolled during active disease. As DNA, the CDR3 is TGTGCCAGCAGCGGAGGACGGTATAGCAATCAGCCCCAGCATTTT. Amino acid sequence: CASSGGRYSNQPQHF.